The 20 T cell receptor beta chains reported below all come from one sample, sequenced in a study of blood T cells in healthy people across ages. PCR was performed a second time for 7 to 11 cycles using a sample-barcoded 5' primer and a J-beta primer mix. One entry per CDR3 protein, called by TCRdb with MiXCR from the 5' RACE reads. The sample has 700,000 to 950,000 distinct CDR3 sequences, 58% seen once. The sequenced material came from blood. Receptor source: a man aged 30-40 years in good health.

The chain has TRBV20-1 and TRBJ2-4, with D perhaps TRBD1 or TRBD2 (5 bases each). The end of the DNA aligns better with TRBJ2-7, so the J call may be wrong. In germline, CDR1 is DFQATT, CDR2 SNEGSKA (reference sequence). The CDR3 spans 18 residues. CDR3 nucleotide sequence: TGCAGTGCTAGGGCACTAGGATCAGGGACGTTGTCCTCCTACGAGCAGTACTTC. This gives the protein CSARALGSGTLSSYEQYF.

This chain connects TRBV20-1 to TRBJ2-4; D unclear. The DNA matches TRBJ2-7 better at its end, which makes the J call doubtful. In germline, CDR1 is DFQATT, CDR2 SNEGSKA (reference sequence). The CDR3 length is 11 residues. Written as DNA, the CDR3 is TGCAGTGCTAGAGGGATCTACGAGCAGTACTTC. Amino acids: CSARGIYEQYF.

The CDR3 is CASSQESRGNYGYTF. CDR3 DNA: TGTGCCAGCAGCCAGGAGAGTAGAGGGAACTATGGCTACACCTTC. V is TRBV9 and J is TRBJ1-2; D is unclear. The CDR3 is 15 amino acids. V lost 4 bases, J lost 2 bases, and 15 bases lay in between. Per germline, CDR1 SGDLS and CDR2 YYNGEE. The full variable domain, rest sourced from reference TRBV9 and TRBJ1-2, is DSGVTQTPKHLITATGQRVTLRCSPRSGDLSVYWYQQSLDQGLQFLIQYYNGEERAKGNILERFSAQQFPDLHSELNLSSLELGDSALYFCASSQESRGNYGYTFGSGTRLTVV.

Turning to this clonotype: This is likely a read error, given that the CDR3 carries no conserved phenylalanine or tryptophan at its end. V usage is TRBV4-1 and J usage is TRBJ1-5, with D possibly being TRBD1 (6 bases). V was pared by 2 bases and J by 5 bases, with 7 bases between. Germline V gives CDR1 MGHRA, CDR2 YSYEKL. The CDR3 has 13 amino acids. The CDR3 spells CASSQQGYQPQHL. The CDR3 DNA sequence: TGCGCCAGCAGCCAACAGGGGTATCAGCCCCAGCATCTT.

The DNA for the CDR3 is TGTGCCAGCAGTTCCCGACCTATCGGCAATCAGCCCCAGCATTTT. Protein: CASSSRPIGNQPQHF. The chain recombines TRBV27 with TRBJ1-5; D gene uncertain. Deletions cut 4 bases from V and 2 bases from J, with 12 bases between. The CDR3 is 15 residues long. Germline assignment: CDR1 MNHEY and CDR2 SMNVEV (reference sequence).

Here the CDR3 reads CASVGDGGYNEQFF. CDR3 DNA sequence: TGTGCCAGCGTAGGGGATGGCGGCTACAATGAGCAGTTCTTC. J is TRBJ2-1 and V is TRBV12-3 or TRBV12-4, with D possibly being TRBD1 (5 bases). The CDR3 loop spans 14 amino acids. Deletions cut 8 bases from V and 3 bases from J, with 14 bases between.

The CDR3 nucleotides are TGTGCCAGCAGCGGTGGGGGGATTGGCCGCAATGAGCAGTTCTTC. Translation: CASSGGGIGRNEQFF. V is TRBV5-6 and J is TRBJ2-1, with D perhaps matching TRBD2 (6 bases). Germline lookup yields CDR1 SGHDT and CDR2 YYEEEE. CDR3 length: 15 residues. The germline V and J ends were trimmed by 4 bases and 6 bases, with 17 bases remaining between them.

This chain uses TRBV6-5 with TRBJ1-1; D remains unclear. In germline, CDR1 is MNHEY, CDR2 SVGAGI. This CDR3 region has 15 residues. Trimming pared 0 bases from V and 0 bases from J, leaving 8 bases between. CDR3 nucleotides: TGTGCCAGCAGTTACTCTGGCCACTTGAACACTGAAGCTTTCTTT. It is translated as CASSYSGHLNTEAFF.

This rearrangement joins TRBV28 to TRBJ1-2, with D perhaps TRBD1 (5 bases). This CDR3 has 15 amino acids. Germline CDR1 and CDR2: MDHEN and SYDVKM. Trimming took 1 base from V and 4 from J, leaving 13 bases between them. CDR3 sequence reads: CASSLSNRRVYGYTF. Here the CDR3 DNA reads TGTGCCAGCAGTTTATCTAACAGGCGGGTCTATGGCTACACCTTC.

The chain uses TRBV6-1 and TRBJ1-2; D gene uncertain. Per the germline V gene, CDR1 is MNHNS and CDR2 is SASEGT. There are 15 residues in the CDR3. The V gene lost 0 bases and the J gene lost 7 bases, with 15 bases spanning the gap. DNA for the CDR3: TGTGCCAGCAGTGAAGCGCTAAGCTCCCGGGCTGGCTACACCTTC. Amino acids: CASSEALSSRAGYTF.

In this sample, this clonotype turned up a few times. The J gene is TRBJ2-1, the V gene TRBV20-1; D is undetermined. V lost 2 bases, J lost 4 bases, and 9 bases lay in between. CDR3 length: 13 residues. Germline values: CDR1 DFQATT, CDR2 SNEGSKA (reference sequence). CDR3 sequence reads: CSARYTQYNEQFF. In DNA form, the CDR3 reads TGCAGTGCTAGATATACGCAGTACAATGAGCAGTTCTTC.

V gene TRBV24-1 combines with J gene TRBJ2-1; D is unclear. The CDR3 runs 13 residues. In germline, CDR1 is KGHDR, CDR2 SFDVKD. V lost 4 bases, J lost 2 bases, and 5 bases lay in between. The CDR3 DNA is TGTGCCACCAGTGAGACCCCCTACAATGAGCAGTTCTTC. The encoded protein is CATSETPYNEQFF.

This clonotype was recorded a few times. The rearrangement links TRBV29-1 to TRBJ2-3; 10 bases map to TRBD2. V was pared by 6 bases and J by 4 bases, with 10 bases of the junction left unmatched. The CDR3 spans 15 residues. CDR1 is SQVTM, CDR2 ANQGSEA, per germline. The CDR3, as DNA: TGCAGCGTACAAAAAGCGGGAGGGCCCTCAGATACGCAGTATTTT. This translates into CSVQKAGGPSDTQYF.

This chain joins TRBV7-2 and TRBJ1-2, with D possibly TRBD1 on 6 matching bases. This CDR3 has 13 amino acids. Germline values: CDR1 SGHTA, CDR2 FQGNSA. Trimming cost V 5 bases and J 4 bases, with 11 bases left between them. The CDR3 DNA reads TGTGCCAGCAGCGAACAGGGAACCTATGGCTACACCTTC. Its protein product is CASSEQGTYGYTF. The full variable domain, in which reference TRBV7-2 and TRBJ1-2 provide the parts outside the CDR3, is GAGVSQSPSNKVTEKGKDVELRCDPISGHTALYWYRQSLGQGLEFLIYFQGNSAPDKSGLPSDRFSAERTGGSVSTLTIQRTQQEDSAVYLCASSEQGTYGYTFGSGTRLTVV.

This CDR3 is CASSQGQGQAREQYF. In DNA form, the CDR3 reads TGTGCCAGCAGCCAAGGGCAGGGACAAGCAAGAGAGCAGTACTTC. The rearrangement joins TRBV3-1 to TRBJ2-7, with a tentative D call TRBD1 (6 bases). Germline CDR1 is LGHDT and CDR2 is YNNKEL (reference sequence). V was shortened by 1 base and J by 7 bases, with 17 bases between the two germline ends. CDR3 size: 15 residues.

This clonotype was seen repeatedly, ten times or more. The chain carries TRBV7-9 and TRBJ1-1; D may be TRBD1 (5 bases). V was trimmed by 7 bases and J by 5 bases, leaving 14 bases between them. The CDR3 has 13 amino acids. CDR1 and CDR2 (germline): SEHNR, FQNEAQ (reference sequence). The CDR3 sequence is CASMVLGDTEAFF. CDR3 coding DNA: TGTGCCAGCATGGTATTAGGGGATACTGAAGCTTTCTTT.

The chain joins TRBV6-2 or TRBV6-3 to TRBJ2-1; D may correspond to TRBD1 or TRBD2 (5 bases each). The V gene's germline CDR1 is MNHEY and CDR2 SVGEGT. The CDR3 extends over 13 amino acids. The ends were cut back, 2 bases at V and 7 bases at J, with 9 bases in the middle. Here the CDR3 DNA reads TGTGCCAGCAGTTACAGGTGGGGGAATGAGCAGTTCTTC. Translation gives CASSYRWGNEQFF.

V usage is TRBV19 and J usage is TRBJ1-2, with D maybe TRBD1 (5 bases). Trimming removed 9 bases at V and 4 bases at J, with 15 bases between. The CDR3 runs to 13 residues. Per the germline V gene, CDR1 is LNHDA and CDR2 is SQIVND (reference sequence). The CDR3 spells CASCPTATYGYTF. The CDR3 nucleotides read TGTGCCAGCTGTCCGACAGCGACCTATGGCTACACCTTC.

The V call is TRBV7-9, the J call TRBJ2-3, with a possible D match to TRBD1 (5 bases). V lost 5 bases and J lost 2, with 8 bases in between. The V gene's germline CDR1 is SEHNR and CDR2 FQNEAQ (reference sequence). There are 13 residues in the CDR3. CDR3 coding DNA: TGTGCCAGCAGCAAGGGGTTCACAGATACGCAGTATTTT. Residues: CASSKGFTDTQYF.

This clonotype has more than one count but fewer than ten. The chain couples TRBV5-1 to TRBJ2-3; D is uncertain. With 4 bases removed from V and 3 bases from J, the gap between germline ends came to 12 bases. Per germline, CDR1 SGHRS and CDR2 YFSETQ. The CDR3 has 14 residues. The CDR3 loop reads CASSPDPSTDTQYF. The CDR3 DNA sequence: TGCGCCAGCAGCCCGGATCCCTCAACAGATACGCAGTATTTT.